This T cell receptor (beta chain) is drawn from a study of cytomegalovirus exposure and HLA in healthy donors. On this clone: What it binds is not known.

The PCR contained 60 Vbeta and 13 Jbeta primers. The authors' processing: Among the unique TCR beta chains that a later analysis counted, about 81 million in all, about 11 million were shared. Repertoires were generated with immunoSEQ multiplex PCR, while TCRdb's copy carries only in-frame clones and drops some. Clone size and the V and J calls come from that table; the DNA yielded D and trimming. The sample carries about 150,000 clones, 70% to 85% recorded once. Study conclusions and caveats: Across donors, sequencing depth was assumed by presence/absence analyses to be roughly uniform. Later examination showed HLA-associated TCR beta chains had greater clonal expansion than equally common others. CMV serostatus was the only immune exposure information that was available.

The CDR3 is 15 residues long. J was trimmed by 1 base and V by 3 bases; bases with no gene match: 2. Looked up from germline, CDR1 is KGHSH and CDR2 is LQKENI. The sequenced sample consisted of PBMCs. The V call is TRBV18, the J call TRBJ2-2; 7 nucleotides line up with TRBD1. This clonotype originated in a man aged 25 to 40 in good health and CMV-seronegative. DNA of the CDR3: TGTGCCAGCTCACCGGGACAGCGGAACACCGGGGAGCTGTTTTTT. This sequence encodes CASSPGQRNTGELFF.